This TCR beta chain was observed in a study of blood T cells in healthy people across ages. With regard to this clonotype: Its matching antigen is unknown.

Total RNA, at least 6 micrograms per sample, came from PBMCs. Alongside a J-beta primer mix, a sample-barcoded 5' primer served in a second PCR lasting 7 to 11 cycles. Each of the cDNA molecules was tagged by a template-switch adaptor with 12 random nucleotides. Using its own MiXCR run on the 5' RACE reads, TCRdb lists one record per CDR3 protein. The sample has 1,500,000 or so distinct CDR3 sequences; roughly 59% are singletons. Study conclusions and caveats: Higher diversity, along with more naive CD4+ cells, distinguished long-lived donors from aged donors. The authors considered diversity estimates from one million T cells to be underestimates.

The specimen sequenced was blood. The sequence was obtained from a man between 18 and 29 years old in good health.

In DNA, the CDR3 is TGTGCCAGCAGTTTGCAGGGAATTAATAGCAATCAGCCCCAGCATTTT. Encoded protein: CASSLQGINSNQPQHF. J is TRBJ1-5 and V is TRBV27; maybe TRBD1 (5 bases). Germline V CDR1 and CDR2: MNHEY, SMNVEV (reference sequence). This CDR3 is built from 16 residues. V lost 3 bases to trimming and J lost 0 bases, with 12 bases between them.